This T cell receptor beta chain stems from a study of cytomegalovirus exposure and HLA in healthy donors. Points from the study as a whole: Later analysis associated a missense DCLRE1C variant with TCR beta V- and J-gene trimming. Cytomegalovirus association was assigned to about 180 TCR beta chains.

While unrecorded immune exposures were likely, the donors were nominally healthy when sampled. This PCR relied on a set of 60 Vbeta primers and 13 Jbeta primers. The data were produced by immunoSEQ multiplex PCR, yet TCRdb's version contains in-frame clones alone and is incomplete. The sample totals 75,000 to 85,000 clones. On this clone: The target antigen is unknown.

With V trimmed by 4 bases and J by 5 bases, 11 bases remained unmatched. Germline CDR1 SQVTM, CDR2 ANQGSEA. The CDR3 sequence is 15 residues long. The TCR was taken from a man aged 18 to 29 in good health and CMV-seropositive. This chain uses TRBV29-1 with TRBJ2-5; 9 bases fit TRBD2. Sequenced sample: PBMCs. The CDR3 nucleotides are TGCAGCGTTGGAGGTAGAGCGGGAGGTCGGGAGACCCAGTACTTC. This codes for CSVGGRAGGRETQYF.